This T cell receptor beta chain was profiled in a study of PD-L1 blockade in urothelial cancer. Overall study context: Among blood samples, the median T cell count was about 130,000. Whole-study findings and limits: Tumor-associated clones in the blood of durable-benefit patients grew more at 3 weeks.

About this clone itself: The antigen is unknown.

Assay used: immunoSEQ multiplex PCR; TCRdb lists only in-frame clones, some missing. The sample gives more than 55,000 clones, roughly 76% of which show up once; 5.7% is in the top ten. Noted time point: pretreatment peripheral blood. There are 13 residues in the CDR3. Looked up from germline, CDR1 is MNHNS and CDR2 is SASEGT. Trimming cost V 6 bases and J 2 bases, with 10 bases left between them. The rearrangement links TRBV6-1 to TRBJ2-5, with a weak D call TRBD1 (6 bases). The TCR sequence derives from a man between 70 and 80 years old with urothelial cancer. The specimen was PBMCs, collected around atezolizumab (anti-PD-L1) treatment. CDR3 bases: TGTGCCAGCAGCACAGGGTATCAAGAGACCCAGTACTTC. This gives the protein CASSTGYQETQYF.